These 15 T cell receptor beta chains originate from one sample sequenced in a study of glioma-infiltrating T cells after dendritic cell vaccination. Assay used: immunoSEQ multiplex PCR; TCRdb lists only in-frame clones, some missing. The sample contains about 95,000 clones, approximately 81% of which appear only once. Sequenced material: blood, taken before dendritic cell vaccination. The source of these receptors is a human donor with glioblastoma.

This chain joins TRBV18 and TRBJ1-5; unclear D gene. Trimming cost V 6 bases and J 1 base, with 10 bases left between them. Germline CDR1 and CDR2: KGHSH and LQKENI. This CDR3 has 14 residues. CDR3 bases: TGTGCCAGCTCCCCAAGAGTAAGCAATCAGCCCCAGCATTTT. Translating it yields CASSPRVSNQPQHF.

This chain links TRBV9 with TRBJ2-7; D may be TRBD1 (6 bases). The CDR3 spans 14 residues. V lost 0 bases and J lost 2, with 9 bases in between. The germline CDR1 and CDR2 sequences are SGDLS and YYNGEE. CDR3: CASSVAGQTYEQYF. The CDR3 coding sequence is TGTGCCAGCAGCGTAGCCGGACAGACCTACGAGCAGTACTTC.

In this sample, this clone turned up a few times. V gene TRBV2 combines with J gene TRBJ1-2, with unresolved D. The germline V gene has CDR1 SNHLY and CDR2 FYNNEI. V shed 7 bases and J shed 6 bases, with 15 bases lying between them. The CDR3 is 13 amino acids. CDR3 loop: CASTLGRGDGYTF. CDR3 nucleotide sequence: TGTGCCAGCACCCTCGGTCGAGGTGATGGCTACACCTTC.

V and J are TRBV5-1 and TRBJ2-1; 7 bases agree with TRBD1. CDR1 is SGHRS and CDR2 is YFSETQ in the germline V gene. V gave up 6 bases and J gave up 7 bases; unmatched junction bases: 10. The CDR3 has 14 amino acids. CDR3 amino acids: CASTQGQTLNEQFF. CDR3 nucleotides: TGCGCCAGCACCCAGGGACAGACTTTGAATGAGCAGTTCTTC.

This clone showed up just once. The genes are TRBV6-6 and TRBJ2-1; 9 bases match TRBD2. CDR3 length: 15 amino acids. Germline V gene data show CDR1 as MNHNY and CDR2 as SVGAGI (reference sequence). Trimming removed 5 bases from V and 5 bases from J; junction bases left unmatched: 7. The DNA of the CDR3 is TGTGCCAGCAGTCTCCAGCGGGGGGCCCACAATGAGCAGTTCTTC. Residues: CASSLQRGAHNEQFF.

The genes are TRBV27 and TRBJ2-2, with TRBD1 matching over 7 bases. J was trimmed by 4 bases and V by 3 bases; bases with no gene match: 2. From germline, CDR1 is MNHEY and CDR2 SMNVEV (reference sequence). The CDR3 is made up of 14 amino acids. CDR3: CASSFNRGTGELFF. The CDR3 bases are TGTGCCAGCAGTTTTAACAGGGGCACCGGGGAGCTGTTTTTT.

The chain has TRBV11-2 and TRBJ2-7; the match to TRBD1 covers 9 bases. With 5 bases clipped from V and 4 bases from J, the junction kept 6 bases outside the gene matches. The V gene's germline CDR1 is SGHAT and CDR2 FQNNGV. The CDR3 has 14 residues. The DNA for the CDR3 is TGTGCCAGCAGCCCGCGGGACAGGGCTTACGAGCAGTACTTC. It yields the protein CASSPRDRAYEQYF. The variable domain in full, with the rest retrieved from reference TRBV11-2 and TRBJ2-7, is EAGVAQSPRYKIIEKRQSVAFWCNPISGHATLYWYQQILGQGPKLLIQFQNNGVVDDSQLPKDRFSAERLKGVDSTLKIQPAKLEDSAVYLCASSPRDRAYEQYFGPGTRLTVT.

V is TRBV13 and J is TRBJ2-7, with 11 nucleotides matching TRBD1. Trimming took 5 bases from V and 0 from J; bases not matched to a gene: 9. Germline V CDR1 and CDR2: PRHDT, FYEKMQ (reference sequence). The length of the CDR3 is 17 residues. In DNA, the CDR3 is TGTGCCAGCAGCCTCCTTCACGGGACAGGGGGCTCCTACGAGCAGTACTTC. Translation: CASSLLHGTGGSYEQYF.

The J gene is TRBJ2-1, the V gene TRBV10-3; 9 bases match TRBD1. Germline assignment: CDR1 ENHRY and CDR2 SYGVKD. V lost 5 bases and J lost 1; bases outside the gene matches: 3. The CDR3 loop spans 15 amino acids. The DNA for the CDR3 is TGTGCCATCAGTTTAGACAGGGGGTCCTACAATGAGCAGTTCTTC. Residues: CAISLDRGSYNEQFF.

In DNA form, the CDR3 reads TGTGCCAGCAGTTCAGGTGGGCCGGACTATGGCTACACCTTC. Encoded protein: CASSSGGPDYGYTF. The chain links TRBV6-5 to TRBJ1-2; D unresolved. Trimming left V 4 bases short and J 3 bases short, with 12 bases between. The CDR3 contains 14 residues. CDR1 is MNHEY, CDR2 SVGAGI, per germline.

The chain combines TRBV4-2 with TRBJ2-7; perhaps TRBD2 as D (6 bases). Germline CDR1 and CDR2: LGHNA and YNFKEQ. V lost 1 base, J lost 6 bases, and 13 bases lay in between. The CDR3 is 14 residues long. Written as DNA, the CDR3 is TGTGCCAGCAGCCAAGGCGGAGGGAGGAGCGAGCAGTACTTC. Translation: CASSQGGGRSEQYF.

The V call is TRBV2, the J call TRBJ1-2; 9 nucleotides line up with TRBD1. The V and J ends lost 8 bases and 6 bases, in that order; junction bases with no gene match: 7. The CDR3 length is 13 residues. Per the germline V gene, CDR1 is SNHLY and CDR2 is FYNNEI. CDR3 sequence reads: CASRGGTGNGYTF. The DNA for the CDR3 is TGTGCCAGCCGAGGCGGGACAGGGAATGGCTACACCTTC.

In its sample, this clone was seen once. J is TRBJ2-2 and V is TRBV2; a weak D match, TRBD1 (6 bases). CDR1 SNHLY and CDR2 FYNNEI come from the germline V gene. Trimming took 1 base from V and 3 from J, leaving 9 bases between them. The CDR3 runs to 15 residues. In nucleotides, the CDR3 is TGTGCCAGCAGTGAAGTCAGGGGTGACACCGGGGAGCTGTTTTTT. This translates into CASSEVRGDTGELFF.

DNA for the CDR3: TGTGCCAGCAGCCCCGCAGCTCGGGGGAATCAGCCCCAGCATTTT. Its translation: CASSPAARGNQPQHF. The rearrangement uses TRBV6-5 and TRBJ1-5, with D perhaps TRBD1 (5 bases). The V and J ends lost 6 bases and 4 bases respectively, with 16 bases between them. The CDR3 spans 15 residues. Germline loops: CDR1 MNHEY, CDR2 SVGAGI.

The chain joins TRBV2 to TRBJ2-7, with a tentative D call TRBD1 (6 bases). CDR3 length: 12 amino acids. V gave up 7 bases and J gave up 4 bases, with 11 bases separating them. Germline V gene sequence: CDR1 SNHLY, CDR2 FYNNEI. The CDR3 DNA is TGTGCCAGCACTCAGGGGACATACGAGCAGTACTTC. It yields the protein CASTQGTYEQYF.